This T cell receptor beta chain appears in the sequencing data of a study of blood T cell repertoires in COVID-19. Across the study: Sample material is recorded as cDNA or gDNA derived from T cells, B-cell-depleted T cells, or PBMCs.

Repertoires were generated with immunoSEQ multiplex PCR, while TCRdb's copy carries only in-frame clones and drops some. The table has around 220,000 clones, under 85% seen once. The J segment lost 9 bases and the V segment lost 1 base, leaving 7 bases of the junction unmatched. CDR3 size: 16 residues. Germline V gives CDR1 KGHSH, CDR2 LQKENI. The sequenced sample consisted of peripheral blood. The chain carries TRBV18 and TRBJ1-6, with 9 bases that match TRBD1. This TCR was sampled from a woman in her 40s with active or convalescent COVID-19. DNA of the CDR3: TGTGCCAGCTCACCACGGACAGGGGATGGAAGTTCACCCCTCCACTTT. Translated: CASSPRTGDGSSPLHF. Looking up the rest from reference TRBV18 and TRBJ1-6 gives the full variable domain: NAGVMQNPRHLVRRRGQEARLRCSPMKGHSHVYWYRQLPEEGLKFMVYLQKENIIDESGMPKERFSAEFPKEGPSILRIQQVVRGDSAAYFCASSPRTGDGSSPLHFGNGTRLTVT.